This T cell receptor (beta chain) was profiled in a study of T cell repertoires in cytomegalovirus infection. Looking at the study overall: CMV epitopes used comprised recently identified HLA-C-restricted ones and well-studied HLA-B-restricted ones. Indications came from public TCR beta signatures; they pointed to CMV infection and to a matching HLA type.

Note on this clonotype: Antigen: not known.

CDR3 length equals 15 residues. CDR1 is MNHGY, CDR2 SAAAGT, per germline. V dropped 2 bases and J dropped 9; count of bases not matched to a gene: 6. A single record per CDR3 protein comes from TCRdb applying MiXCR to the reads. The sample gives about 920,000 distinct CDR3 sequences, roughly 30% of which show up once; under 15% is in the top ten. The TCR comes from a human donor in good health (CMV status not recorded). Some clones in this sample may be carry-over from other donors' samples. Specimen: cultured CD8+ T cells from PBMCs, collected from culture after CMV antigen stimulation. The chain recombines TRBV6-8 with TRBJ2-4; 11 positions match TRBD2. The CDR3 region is CASSYITSGGRIQYF. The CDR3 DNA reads TGTGCCAGCAGTTACATTACTAGCGGGGGCCGCATTCAGTACTTC.